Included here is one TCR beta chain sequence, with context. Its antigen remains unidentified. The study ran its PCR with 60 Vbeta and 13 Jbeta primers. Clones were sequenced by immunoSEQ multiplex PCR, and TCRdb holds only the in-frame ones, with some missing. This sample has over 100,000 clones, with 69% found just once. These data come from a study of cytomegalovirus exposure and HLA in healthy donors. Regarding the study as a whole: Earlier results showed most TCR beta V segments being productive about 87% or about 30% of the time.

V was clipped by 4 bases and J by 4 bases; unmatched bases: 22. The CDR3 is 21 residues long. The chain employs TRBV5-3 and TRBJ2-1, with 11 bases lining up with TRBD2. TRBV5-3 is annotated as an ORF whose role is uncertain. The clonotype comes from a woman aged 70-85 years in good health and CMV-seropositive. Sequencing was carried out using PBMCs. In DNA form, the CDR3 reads TGTGCCAGAAGCCCGTCAAGGGCTAGCGGGGGGCCACTCTCGGATTACAATGAGCAGTTCTTC. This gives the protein CARSPSRASGGPLSDYNEQFF.